This TCR beta chain was obtained from a study of spatial heterogeneity in lung cancer. Study information: Matched bulk RNA-seq gave a T cell module score that correlated strongly with tumor-region TCR transcript counts. The study's findings and limits: Mutation counts in tumors were tracked by counts of expanded intratumoral alpha and beta TCRs. Tallies of expanded TCRs, which were sorted into ubiquitous and regional groups, correlated with counts of ubiquitous and regional nonsynonymous mutations, respectively.

Time point denoted: sample taken at primary tumor resection. TCR cDNA molecules each had a unique molecular identifier. One entry per CDR3 protein results from TCRdb running MiXCR on the 5' RACE reads. The sample holds more than 7,500 distinct CDR3 sequences, around 9.3% seen once. CDR3 size: 16 residues. V shed 0 bases and J shed 5 bases, with 16 bases lying between them. CDR1 and CDR2 (germline): LGHNA, YNFKEQ. By frequency in the sample, this clonotype is medium-sized (0.01 to 0.1%). Antigen specificity is unknown. The source was lung tumor tissue, collected at surgery. The rearrangement joins TRBV4-2 to TRBJ2-5; weak D call: TRBD1 (7 bases). The receptor was isolated from a female donor with early-stage non-small cell lung cancer. The CDR3 is CASSQDLGGGRETQYF. As DNA, the CDR3 is TGTGCCAGCAGCCAAGATCTAGGAGGGGGCAGGGAGACCCAGTACTTC.